This T cell receptor (beta chain) comes out of a study of cytomegalovirus exposure and HLA in healthy donors. This CDR3 region has 14 residues. Trimming left V 7 bases short and J 6 bases short, with 16 bases between. In germline, CDR1 is SNHLY, CDR2 FYNNEI. Clones were sequenced by immunoSEQ multiplex PCR, and TCRdb holds only the in-frame ones, with some missing. The sample yields some 170,000 clones, 86% seen once. With respect to this clone: Its cognate antigen is unknown.

Findings and limits, study-wide: Diagnosis of cytomegalovirus status made by the classifier reportedly showed high specificity and sensitivity.

Material for sequencing was PBMCs. This chain links TRBV2 with TRBJ2-1; tentatively, D is TRBD2 (7 bases). The receptor's source is a man aged 18-30 years in good health and CMV-seropositive. The CDR3 nucleotides are TGTGCCAGCATGGGGGGGGCCGGAGTCAATGAGCAGTTCTTC. Translated: CASMGGAGVNEQFF.